The text below deals with one T cell receptor (beta chain). TCRdb's copy holds only in-frame clones and misses some; the assay was immunoSEQ multiplex PCR. This sample has roughly 1,600,000 clones, with around 98.5% found just once. All donors qualified as healthy HIV-negative adults and had experienced no recent acute infections or vaccinations. This specimen comes from a study of shared clonotypes between healthy human individuals. Study details: CD4 naive and CD4 memory each took three plates per donor, while CD8 naive took two and CD8 memory one.

V was shortened by 1 base and J by 3 bases, with 17 bases between the two germline ends. CDR3 length: 16 amino acids. Germline V gene sequence: CDR1 SGDLS, CDR2 YYNGEE. The rearrangement links TRBV9 to TRBJ2-7; the D is unclear. Sequenced input: naive CD4+ T cells sorted from blood. Subset of the sample: CD45RA+ positively selected. This receptor was identified in a man younger than 45 in good health. CDR3 bases: TGTGCCAGCAGCGTAACCCCGGCGGAGAGTAGCTACGAGCAGTACTTC. This encodes CASSVTPAESSYEQYF.